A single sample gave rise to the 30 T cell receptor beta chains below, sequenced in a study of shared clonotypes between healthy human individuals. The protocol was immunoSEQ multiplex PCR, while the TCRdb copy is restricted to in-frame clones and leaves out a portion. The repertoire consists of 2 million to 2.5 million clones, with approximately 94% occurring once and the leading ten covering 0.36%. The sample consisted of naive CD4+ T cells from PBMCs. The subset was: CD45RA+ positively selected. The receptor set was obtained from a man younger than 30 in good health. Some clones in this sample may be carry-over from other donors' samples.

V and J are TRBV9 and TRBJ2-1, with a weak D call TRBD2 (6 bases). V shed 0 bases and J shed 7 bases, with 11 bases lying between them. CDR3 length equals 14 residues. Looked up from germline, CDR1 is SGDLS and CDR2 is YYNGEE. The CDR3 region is CASSVGAGWNEQFF. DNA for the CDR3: TGTGCCAGCAGCGTAGGGGCGGGATGGAATGAGCAGTTCTTC.

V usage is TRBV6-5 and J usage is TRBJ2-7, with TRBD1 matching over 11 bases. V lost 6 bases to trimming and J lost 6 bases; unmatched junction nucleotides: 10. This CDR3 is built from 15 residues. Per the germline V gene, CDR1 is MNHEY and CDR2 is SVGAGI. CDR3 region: CASSRSGTGGGEQYF. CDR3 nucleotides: TGTGCCAGCAGCCGGTCCGGGACAGGGGGTGGCGAGCAGTACTTC.

The CDR3 here is CASSYGGLGSGNTIYF. The CDR3 nucleotides are TGTGCCAGCAGTTACGGGGGGCTGGGCTCTGGAAACACCATATATTTT. The gene calls are TRBV6-5 and TRBJ1-3; D may be TRBD1 (6 bases). CDR3 length: 16 amino acids. Germline V lookup: CDR1 MNHEY, CDR2 SVGAGI. V lost 2 bases, J lost 0 bases, and 11 bases lay in between.

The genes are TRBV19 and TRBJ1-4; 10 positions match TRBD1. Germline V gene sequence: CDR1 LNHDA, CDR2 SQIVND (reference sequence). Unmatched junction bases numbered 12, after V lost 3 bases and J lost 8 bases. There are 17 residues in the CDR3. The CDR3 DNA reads TGTGCCAGTAGTATTTGGGACAGGGGCGGAATGGGCGAAAAACTGTTTTTT. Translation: CASSIWDRGGMGEKLFF.

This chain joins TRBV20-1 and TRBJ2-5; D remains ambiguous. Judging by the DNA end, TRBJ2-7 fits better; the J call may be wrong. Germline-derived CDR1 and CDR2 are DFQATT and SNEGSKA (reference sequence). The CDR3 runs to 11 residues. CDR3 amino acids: CSARDNYEQYF. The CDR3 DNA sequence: TGCAGTGCTAGAGATAACTACGAGCAGTACTTC.

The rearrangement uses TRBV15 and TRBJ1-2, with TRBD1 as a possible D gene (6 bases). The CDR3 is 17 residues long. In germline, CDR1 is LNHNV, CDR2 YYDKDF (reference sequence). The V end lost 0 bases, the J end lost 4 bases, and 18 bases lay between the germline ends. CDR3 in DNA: TGTGCCACCAGCAGAGATCGGAGGCAGGGGATAACCTATGGCTACACCTTC. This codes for CATSRDRRQGITYGYTF.

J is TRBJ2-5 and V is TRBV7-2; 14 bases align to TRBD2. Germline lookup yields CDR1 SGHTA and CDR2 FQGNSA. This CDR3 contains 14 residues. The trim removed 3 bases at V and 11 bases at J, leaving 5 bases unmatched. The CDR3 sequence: CASSFGLAGGKQYF. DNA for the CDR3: TGTGCCAGCAGCTTCGGACTAGCGGGAGGAAAGCAGTACTTC.

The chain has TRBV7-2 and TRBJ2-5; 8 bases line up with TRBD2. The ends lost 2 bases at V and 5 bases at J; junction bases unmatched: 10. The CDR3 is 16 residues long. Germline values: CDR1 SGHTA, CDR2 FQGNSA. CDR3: CASSLSPGLGRETQYF. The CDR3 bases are TGTGCCAGCAGCTTATCACCGGGACTAGGAAGGGAGACCCAGTACTTC.

The CDR3 DNA sequence: TGTGCCAGCAGTGTCAAACAGTCCTACGAGCAGTACTTC. It translates to CASSVKQSYEQYF. The chain combines TRBV27 with TRBJ2-7; D is uncertain. The V and J ends lost 5 bases and 1 base respectively, with 9 bases between them. The CDR3 extends over 13 amino acids. The V gene's germline CDR1 is MNHEY and CDR2 SMNVEV (reference sequence).

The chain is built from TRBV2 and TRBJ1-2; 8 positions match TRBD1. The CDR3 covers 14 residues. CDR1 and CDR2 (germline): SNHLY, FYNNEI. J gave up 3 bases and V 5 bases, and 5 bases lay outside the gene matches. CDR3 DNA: TGTGCCAGCAGTCTTCAGGGGGCGGACTATGGCTACACCTTC. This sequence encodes CASSLQGADYGYTF.

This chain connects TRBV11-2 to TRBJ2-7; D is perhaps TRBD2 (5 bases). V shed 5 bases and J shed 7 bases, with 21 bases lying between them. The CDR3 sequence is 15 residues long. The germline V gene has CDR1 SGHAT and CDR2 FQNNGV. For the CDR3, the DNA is TGTGCCAGCAGCACCGGACTGACACCTACGTCTGAGCAGTACTTC. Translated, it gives CASSTGLTPTSEQYF. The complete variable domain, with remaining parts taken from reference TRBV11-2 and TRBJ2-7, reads EAGVAQSPRYKIIEKRQSVAFWCNPISGHATLYWYQQILGQGPKLLIQFQNNGVVDDSQLPKDRFSAERLKGVDSTLKIQPAKLEDSAVYLCASSTGLTPTSEQYFGPGTRLTVT.

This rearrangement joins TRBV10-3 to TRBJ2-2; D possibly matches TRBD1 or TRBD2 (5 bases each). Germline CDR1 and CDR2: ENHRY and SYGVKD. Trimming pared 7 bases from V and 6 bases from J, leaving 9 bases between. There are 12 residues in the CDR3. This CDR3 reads CAINRDPGELFF. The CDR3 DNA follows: TGTGCCATCAACCGGGACCCCGGGGAGCTGTTTTTT.

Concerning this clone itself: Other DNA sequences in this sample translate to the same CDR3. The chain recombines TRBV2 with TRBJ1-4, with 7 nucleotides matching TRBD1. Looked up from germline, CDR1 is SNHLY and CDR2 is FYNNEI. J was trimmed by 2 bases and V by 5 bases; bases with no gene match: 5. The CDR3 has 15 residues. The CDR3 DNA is TGTGCCAGCAGTCGACAGGGCGGCACTAATGAAAAACTGTTTTTT. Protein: CASSRQGGTNEKLFF.

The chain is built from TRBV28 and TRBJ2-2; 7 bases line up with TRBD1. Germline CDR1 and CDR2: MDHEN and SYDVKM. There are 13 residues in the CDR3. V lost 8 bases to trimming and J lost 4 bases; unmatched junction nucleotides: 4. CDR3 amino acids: CASRQGATGELFF. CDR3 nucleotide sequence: TGTGCCAGCCGACAGGGCGCCACCGGGGAGCTGTTTTTT.

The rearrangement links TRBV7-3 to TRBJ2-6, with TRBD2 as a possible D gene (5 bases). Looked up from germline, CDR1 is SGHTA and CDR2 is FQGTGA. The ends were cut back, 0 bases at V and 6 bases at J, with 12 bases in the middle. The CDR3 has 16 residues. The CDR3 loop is CASSLTGGRAANVLTF. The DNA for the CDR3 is TGTGCCAGCAGCTTAACAGGAGGCCGAGCGGCCAACGTCCTGACTTTC.

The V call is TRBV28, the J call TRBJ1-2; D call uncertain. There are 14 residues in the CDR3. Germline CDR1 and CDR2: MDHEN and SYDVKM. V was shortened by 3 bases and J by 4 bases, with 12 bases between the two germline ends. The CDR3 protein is CASSLVQAGYGYTF. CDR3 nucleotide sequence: TGTGCCAGCAGTTTGGTTCAGGCAGGCTATGGCTACACCTTC.

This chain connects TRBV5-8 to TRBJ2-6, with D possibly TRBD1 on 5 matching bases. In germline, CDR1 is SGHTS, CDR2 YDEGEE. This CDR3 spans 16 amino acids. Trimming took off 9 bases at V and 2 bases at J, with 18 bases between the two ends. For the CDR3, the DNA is TGTGCCATCCCCCCGGCAGGGCTCCCTGGGGCCAACGTCCTGACTTTC. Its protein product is CAIPPAGLPGANVLTF.

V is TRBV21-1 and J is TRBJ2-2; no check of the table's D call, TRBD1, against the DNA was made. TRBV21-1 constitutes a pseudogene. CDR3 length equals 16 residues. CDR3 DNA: TGTGCCAGCAGCCTGAGGAGGACAGGGAGGGCCGGGGAGCTGTTTTTT. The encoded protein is CASSLRRTGRAGELFF.

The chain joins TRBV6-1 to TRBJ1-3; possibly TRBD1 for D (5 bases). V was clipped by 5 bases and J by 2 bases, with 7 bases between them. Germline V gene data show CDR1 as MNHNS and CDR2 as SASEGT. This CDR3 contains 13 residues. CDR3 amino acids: CASSRGPGNTIYF. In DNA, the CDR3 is TGTGCCAGCAGTAGGGGTCCTGGAAACACCATATATTTT.

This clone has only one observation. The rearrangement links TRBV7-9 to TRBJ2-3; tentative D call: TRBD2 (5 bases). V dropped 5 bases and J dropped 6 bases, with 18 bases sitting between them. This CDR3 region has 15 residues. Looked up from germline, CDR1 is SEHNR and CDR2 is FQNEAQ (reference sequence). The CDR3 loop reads CASSPQTTRVDTQYF. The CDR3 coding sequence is TGTGCCAGCAGCCCACAGACTACACGAGTTGATACGCAGTATTTT.

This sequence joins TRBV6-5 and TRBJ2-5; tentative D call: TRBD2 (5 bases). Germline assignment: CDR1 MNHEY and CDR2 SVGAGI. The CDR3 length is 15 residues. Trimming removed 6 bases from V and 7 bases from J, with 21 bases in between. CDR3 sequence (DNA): TGTGCCAGCAGAAAAAACGCGGGTTCCGAGGGGACCCAGTACTTC. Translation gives CASRKNAGSEGTQYF.

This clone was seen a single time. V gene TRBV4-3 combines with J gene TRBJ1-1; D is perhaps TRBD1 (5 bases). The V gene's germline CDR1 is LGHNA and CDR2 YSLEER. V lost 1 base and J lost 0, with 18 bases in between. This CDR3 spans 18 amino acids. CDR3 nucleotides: TGCGCCAGCAGCCAAGCGGCAGGGCTTAGCGGCATGAACACTGAAGCTTTCTTT. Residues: CASSQAAGLSGMNTEAFF.

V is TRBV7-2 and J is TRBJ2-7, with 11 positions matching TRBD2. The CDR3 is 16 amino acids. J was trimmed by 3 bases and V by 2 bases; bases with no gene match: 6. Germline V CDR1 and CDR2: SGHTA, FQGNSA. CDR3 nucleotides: TGTGCCAGCAGCTTAATGAGGACTAGCGGGTACTACGAGCAGTACTTC. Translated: CASSLMRTSGYYEQYF.

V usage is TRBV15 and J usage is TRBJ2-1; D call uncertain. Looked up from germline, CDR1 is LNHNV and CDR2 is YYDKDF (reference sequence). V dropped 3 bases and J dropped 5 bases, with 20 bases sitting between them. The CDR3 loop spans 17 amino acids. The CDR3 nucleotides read TGTGCCACCAGCAGGGGGAATTGGGCCTTGGGAAACAATGAGCAGTTCTTC. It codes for CATSRGNWALGNNEQFF.

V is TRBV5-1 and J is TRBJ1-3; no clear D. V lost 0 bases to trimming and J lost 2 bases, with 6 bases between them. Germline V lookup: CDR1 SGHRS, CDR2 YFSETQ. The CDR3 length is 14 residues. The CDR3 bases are TGCGCCAGCAGCTTGGTAGGGACTGGAAACACCATATATTTT. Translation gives CASSLVGTGNTIYF.

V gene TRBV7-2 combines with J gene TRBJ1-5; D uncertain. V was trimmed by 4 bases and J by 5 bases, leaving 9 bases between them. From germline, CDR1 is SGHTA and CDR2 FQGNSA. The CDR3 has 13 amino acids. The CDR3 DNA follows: TGTGCCAGCAGCTGGGAGGCGGATCAGCCCCAGCATTTT. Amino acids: CASSWEADQPQHF.

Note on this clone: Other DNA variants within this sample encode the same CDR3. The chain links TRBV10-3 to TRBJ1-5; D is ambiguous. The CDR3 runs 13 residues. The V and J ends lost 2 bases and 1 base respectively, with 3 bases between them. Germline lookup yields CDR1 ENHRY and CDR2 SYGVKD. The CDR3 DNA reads TGTGCCATCAGTGAGATAAGCAATCAGCCCCAGCATTTT. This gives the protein CAISEISNQPQHF.

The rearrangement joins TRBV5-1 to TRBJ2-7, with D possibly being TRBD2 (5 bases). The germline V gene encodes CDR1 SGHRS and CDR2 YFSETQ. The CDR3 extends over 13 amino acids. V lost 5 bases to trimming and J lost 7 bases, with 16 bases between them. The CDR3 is CASSRVGKGEQYF. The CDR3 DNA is TGCGCCAGCAGTCGGGTCGGGAAAGGGGAGCAGTACTTC.

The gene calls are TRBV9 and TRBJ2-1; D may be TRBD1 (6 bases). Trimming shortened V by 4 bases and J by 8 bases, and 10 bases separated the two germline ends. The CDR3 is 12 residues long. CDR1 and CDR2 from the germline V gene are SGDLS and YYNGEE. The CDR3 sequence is CASSFTGYEQFF. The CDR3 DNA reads TGTGCCAGCAGCTTTACAGGGTATGAGCAGTTCTTC.

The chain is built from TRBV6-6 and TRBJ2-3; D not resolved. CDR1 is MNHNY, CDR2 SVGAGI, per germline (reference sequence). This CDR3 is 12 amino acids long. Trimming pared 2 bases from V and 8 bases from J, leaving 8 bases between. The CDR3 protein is CASSYTESTQYF. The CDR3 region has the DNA TGTGCCAGCAGTTACACAGAGAGTACGCAGTATTTT.